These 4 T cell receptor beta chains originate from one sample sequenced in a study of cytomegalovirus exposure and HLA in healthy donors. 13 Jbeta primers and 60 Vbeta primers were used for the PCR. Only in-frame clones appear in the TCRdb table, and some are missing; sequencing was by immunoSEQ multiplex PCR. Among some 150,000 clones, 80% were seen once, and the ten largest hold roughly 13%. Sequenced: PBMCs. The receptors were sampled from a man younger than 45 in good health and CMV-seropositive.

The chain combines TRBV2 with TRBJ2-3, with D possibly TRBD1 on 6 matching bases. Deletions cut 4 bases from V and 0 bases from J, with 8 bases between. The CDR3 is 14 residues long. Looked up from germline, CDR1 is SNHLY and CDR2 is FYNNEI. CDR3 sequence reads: CASSVQGSTDTQYF. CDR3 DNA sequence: TGTGCCAGCAGTGTTCAGGGGAGCACAGATACGCAGTATTTT.

The CDR3 loop is CASSLVSGRAGELFF. For the CDR3, the DNA is TGCGCCAGCAGCTTGGTGAGCGGGAGGGCCGGGGAGCTGTTTTTT. The chain combines TRBV5-1 with TRBJ2-2, with 10 nucleotides matching TRBD2. CDR1 and CDR2 (germline): SGHRS, YFSETQ. The V and J ends lost 0 bases and 6 bases, in that order; junction bases with no gene match: 2. The CDR3 contains 15 residues.

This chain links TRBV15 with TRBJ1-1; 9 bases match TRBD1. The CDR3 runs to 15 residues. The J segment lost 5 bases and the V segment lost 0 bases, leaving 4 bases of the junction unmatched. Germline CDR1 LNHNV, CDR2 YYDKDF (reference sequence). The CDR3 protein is CATSRDPTGGTEAFF. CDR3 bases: TGTGCCACCAGCAGAGACCCGACAGGGGGGACTGAAGCTTTCTTT.

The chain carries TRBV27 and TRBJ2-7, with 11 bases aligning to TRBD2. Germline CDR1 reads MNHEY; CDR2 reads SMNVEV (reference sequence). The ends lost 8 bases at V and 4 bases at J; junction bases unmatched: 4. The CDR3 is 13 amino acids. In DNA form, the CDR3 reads TGTGCCAGCCGCACTAGCGGGAGTTACGAGCAGTACTTC. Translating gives CASRTSGSYEQYF.